This T cell receptor (beta chain) came from a study of T cells after yellow fever vaccination. Study as a whole: SMART-Seq v4 Ultra Low Input prepared the low-cell-number fractions. General observations from the study: A minor fraction of clonotypes spanned both CD4 and CD8 compartments.

This clonotype was seen ten or more times. Its matching antigen is unknown. V was trimmed by 4 bases and J by 1 base, leaving 13 bases between them. This CDR3 has 15 residues. Germline CDR1 is LGHDT and CDR2 is YNNKEL (reference sequence). TCR cDNA was made by 5'RACE template switching, adding a universal primer site and UMIs. MiXCR, applied by TCRdb to the 5' RACE reads, yields one record per CDR3 protein. The sample yields under 350,000 distinct CDR3 sequences, 4.1% seen once. This rearrangement joins TRBV3-1 to TRBJ2-5; TRBD2 is a possible D gene (6 bases). The sequencing here drew on PBMCs, taken 5 days after the yellow fever booster vaccination. This clonotype was obtained from a man between 18 and 29 years old who received the YFV17D yellow fever vaccine. CDR3 nucleotides: TGTGCCAGCAGCCCAAGCGGAGGGACCCAAGAGACCCAGTACTTC. This sequence encodes CASSPSGGTQETQYF.